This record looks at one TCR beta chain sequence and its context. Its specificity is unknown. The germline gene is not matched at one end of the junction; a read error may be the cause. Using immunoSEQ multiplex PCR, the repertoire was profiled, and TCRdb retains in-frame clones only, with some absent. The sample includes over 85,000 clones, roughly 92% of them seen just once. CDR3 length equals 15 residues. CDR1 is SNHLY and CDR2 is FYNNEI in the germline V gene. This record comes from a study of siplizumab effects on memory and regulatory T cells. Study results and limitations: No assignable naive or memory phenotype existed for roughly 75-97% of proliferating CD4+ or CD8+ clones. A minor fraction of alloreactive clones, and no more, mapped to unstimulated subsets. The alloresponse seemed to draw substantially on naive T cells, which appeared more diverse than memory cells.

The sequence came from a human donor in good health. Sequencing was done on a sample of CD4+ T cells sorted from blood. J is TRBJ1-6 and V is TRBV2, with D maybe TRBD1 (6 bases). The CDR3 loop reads CASIEQGSGNSPLHF. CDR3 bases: TGTGCCAGCATTGAACAGGGATCCGGTAATTCACCCCTCCACTTT.